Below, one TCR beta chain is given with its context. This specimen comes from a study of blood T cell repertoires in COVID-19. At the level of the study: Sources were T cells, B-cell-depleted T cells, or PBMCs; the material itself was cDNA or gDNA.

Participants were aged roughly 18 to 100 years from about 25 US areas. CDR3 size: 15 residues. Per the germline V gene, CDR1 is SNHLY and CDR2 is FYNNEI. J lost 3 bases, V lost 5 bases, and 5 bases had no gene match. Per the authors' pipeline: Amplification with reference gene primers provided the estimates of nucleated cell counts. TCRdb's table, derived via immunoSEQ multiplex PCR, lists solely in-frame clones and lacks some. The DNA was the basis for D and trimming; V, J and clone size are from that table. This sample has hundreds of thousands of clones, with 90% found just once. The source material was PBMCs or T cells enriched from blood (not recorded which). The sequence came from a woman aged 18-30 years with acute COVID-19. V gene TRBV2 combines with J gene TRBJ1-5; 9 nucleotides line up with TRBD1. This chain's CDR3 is CASSKDRGPNQPQHF. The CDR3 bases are TGTGCCAGCAGTAAGGACAGGGGCCCCAATCAGCCCCAGCATTTT.